These 9 T cell receptor beta chains were all obtained from the same sample, sequenced in a study of T cell changes during pregnancy in multiple sclerosis. The assay was immunoSEQ multiplex PCR, and TCRdb's table has in-frame clones only and misses some. In the table there are over 25,000 clones, roughly nine tenths of which are singletons. The sequencing here drew on CD8+ T cells from peripheral blood mononuclear cells, taken in the second trimester of pregnancy. Every receptor here comes from a female donor with multiple sclerosis, enrolled in a pregnancy study.

The chain employs TRBV9 and TRBJ1-1, with D possibly being TRBD1 (5 bases). The V end was cut by 4 bases, the J end by 5 bases, with 15 bases between. This CDR3 is built from 14 residues. Germline V gene data show CDR1 as SGDLS and CDR2 as YYNGEE. DNA of the CDR3: TGTGCCAGCAGCCTCCCGGTGGGGGGAACTGAAGCTTTCTTT. As protein: CASSLPVGGTEAFF.

The chain employs TRBV6-5 and TRBJ2-1; the match to TRBD2 covers 9 bases. The ends lost 0 bases at V and 4 bases at J; junction bases unmatched: 4. Per germline, CDR1 MNHEY and CDR2 SVGAGI. This CDR3 comprises 16 residues. CDR3 bases: TGTGCCAGCAGTTACTCGGCTAGCGGGGTGTACAATGAGCAGTTCTTC. Its protein product is CASSYSASGVYNEQFF.

The rearrangement links TRBV19 to TRBJ1-1; 7 bases are a match to TRBD1. This CDR3 spans 13 amino acids. Looked up from germline, CDR1 is LNHDA and CDR2 is SQIVND (reference sequence). After removal of 6 bases from V and 2 bases from J, the junction contained 3 bases not matched to a gene. The CDR3 DNA sequence: TGTGCCAGTAGGGGACAGACTAACACTGAAGCTTTCTTT. It codes for CASRGQTNTEAFF.

V and J are TRBV7-9 and TRBJ2-1; D is perhaps TRBD1 (6 bases). V was clipped by 7 bases and J by 7 bases, with 20 bases between them. CDR3 length equals 15 residues. Looked up from germline, CDR1 is SEHNR and CDR2 is FQNEAQ (reference sequence). Written as DNA, the CDR3 is TGTGCCAGCACCGAGAACAGGGATGATAGGAATGAGCAGTTCTTC. This sequence encodes CASTENRDDRNEQFF.

The chain carries TRBV5-4 and TRBJ1-2; weak D call: TRBD1 (5 bases). V was clipped by 4 bases and J by 9 bases, with 22 bases between them. CDR1 is SGHNT and CDR2 is YYREEE in the germline V gene (reference sequence). The CDR3 is made up of 15 amino acids. The chain's CDR3 is CASSLEGSQPWSYTF. The DNA of the CDR3 is TGTGCCAGCAGCCTGGAGGGGTCCCAACCCTGGAGCTACACCTTC.

The J gene is TRBJ2-3, the V gene TRBV27; 12 nucleotides match TRBD2. CDR3 size: 16 residues. From germline, CDR1 is MNHEY and CDR2 SMNVEV (reference sequence). With 3 bases clipped from V and 6 bases from J, the junction kept 7 bases outside the gene matches. In DNA, the CDR3 is TGTGCCAGCAGTTTGACTAGCGGGGGTATTCCGGATACGCAGTATTTT. This translates into CASSLTSGGIPDTQYF.

This chain uses TRBV5-6 with TRBJ2-1; D possibly corresponds to TRBD2 (6 bases). Germline V CDR1 and CDR2: SGHDT, YYEEEE. The CDR3 extends over 13 amino acids. Trimming removed 3 bases from V and 3 bases from J, with 7 bases in between. The CDR3 sequence is CASSSGVYNEQFF. In DNA form, the CDR3 reads TGTGCCAGCAGCTCGGGGGTCTACAATGAGCAGTTCTTC. Drawing the rest from reference TRBV5-6 and TRBJ2-1, the complete variable domain is DAGVTQSPTHLIKTRGQQVTLRCSPKSGHDTVSWYQQALGQGPQFIFQYYEEEERQRGNFPDRFSGHQFPNYSSELNVNALLLGDSALYLCASSSGVYNEQFFGPGTRLTVL.

The chain has TRBV6-5 and TRBJ1-1; possibly TRBD1 for D (6 bases). The CDR3 totals 13 residues. CDR1 and CDR2 from the germline V gene are MNHEY and SVGAGI. V was cut by 5 bases and J by 6 bases, with 13 bases left in between. CDR3 DNA sequence: TGTGCCAGCAGTCTCACAGGGCTGGCTGAAGCTTTCTTT. It codes for CASSLTGLAEAFF.

The chain carries TRBV30 and TRBJ2-1; D perhaps matches TRBD2 (5 bases). V was cut by 2 bases and J by 7 bases, with 12 bases left in between. The CDR3 has 13 amino acids. The germline CDR1 and CDR2 sequences are GTSNPN and SVGIG (reference sequence). The CDR3 nucleotides are TGTGCCTGGAGTCCGAACTCGGGGAATGAGCAGTTCTTC. Its protein product is CAWSPNSGNEQFF.